This T cell receptor beta chain was observed in a study of T cells in Graves' hyperthyroidism and ophthalmopathy (dated by TCRdb to between 2018 and 2020). Regarding the research as a whole: Peripheral blood was sampled at the time of initial diagnosis, prior to any treatment. A discovery cohort of 95 to 100 patients, 43 with Graves' ophthalmopathy and about 58 with stable Graves' hyperthyroidism, was used to find distinguishing TCR V-J signatures. Whether ophthalmopathy could be predicted prospectively was tested in an independent validation cohort made up of about 18 hyperthyroidism patients plus 17 patients who later progressed to ophthalmopathy. For training and testing, the 100 or so patients in the discovery cohort were randomly divided in a 7:3 ratio. In roughly six Graves' hyperthyroidism patients, the study also compared T-cell repertoires from thyroid tissue with T-cell repertoires from blood. Following sampling, methimazole starting at 30 mg daily was given to hyperthyroidism patients, and high-dose intravenous methylprednisolone was given to ophthalmopathy patients. According to the paper, TCR Vbeta CDR3 sequencing was carried out on 135 peripheral blood samples, which came from under 50 ophthalmopathy, fewer than 80 hyperthyroidism and roughly 17 progressor patients.

General conclusions and limits of the study: A model built on a 13 V-J signature distinguished ophthalmopathy from stable hyperthyroidism, reaching 85% to 90% sensitivity and under 84% specificity in cross-validation and 80%/75% in testing. Most expanded thyroid clonotypes (frequency above 0.001) were also found in blood, which suggests that blood repertoires may mirror thyroid immune responses. Sample size was not statistically predetermined, and investigators were not blinded to group allocation. During validation, the model predicted progression to ophthalmopathy a median of around 7 months ahead of onset, with approximately 70% sensitivity and 72% to 80% specificity.

A patient counted as having stable Graves' hyperthyroidism if no progression to ophthalmopathy occurred over 18 months of follow-up. The hyperthyroidism patients were between 18 and 65 years old and newly diagnosed, with a disease duration of less than 2 months. The study excluded patients with uncontrolled infections, other autoimmune diseases, pregnancy or lactation. Diagnoses were established on the basis of clinical symptoms, serum thyroxine and TRAb, thyroid ultrasound, and orbital computed tomography. Ficoll-Paque density gradient centrifugation was used to isolate PBMCs from about 9 ml of fresh peripheral blood. Total RNA was extracted with Trizol reagent, and quality was checked on an Agilent 2100 Bioanalyzer. This clonotype occurred many times. No cognate antigen has been identified for it. Nothing much larger sits one base from this clone, and base qualities are not available. V and J are truncated by 0 bases and 6 bases respectively, leaving an intervening sequence of 9 bases. The germline V gene gives CDR1 as SGHRS and CDR2 as YFSETQ. Inclusive of the bounding cysteine and phenylalanine, the CDR3 is 13 residues long. Just the 39-base CDR3 DNA is kept, in frame starting at base 1.

TCR beta CDR3 regions were amplified from RNA transcripts. For the first round of RT-PCR on the TCR CDR3, the HTBI primer set was used together with the Qiagen OneStep RT-PCR kit. Libraries were constructed in a second round of multiplex PCR, after which size selection and purification were carried out. Sequencing of the libraries was done on an Illumina HiSeq2000 using paired-end 100 bp reads. Regarding the original processing steps: SOAPnuke was used to process the raw data, with reads discarded if the reads contained adapters or uncalled bases, had a mean Phred below 15, or lacked an exact constant-primer or identifier match. COPE v1.2.5 was used to merge the high-quality paired reads, and each unique nucleotide sequence was defined as a clonotype. MiTCR v1.1 was used to align the clonotypes against IMGT TRBV, TRBD and TRBJ reference segments. Analysis was restricted to V-J combinations with a frequency above 0.0001, which covered roughly 99% of repertoires. A TCS score was defined as the ratio of F50 (clonal expansion) to E x V (chaos), with BLOSUM62-based TCRdist applied between CDR3 peptides within each V-J. Welch's t-statistics and random forest reduced some 510 V-J features to roughly 13, which were used in a naive Bayes classifier (R e1071). TCRdb reworked the public reads: Q25 trimming with fastp, MiXCR clone assembly, productive beta chains retained. Each CDR3 protein appears once, grouped with its most common genes and DNA. These V and J calls rely on TCRdb rather than the paper's analysis. This sample holds 450,000 to 650,000 distinct CDR3 sequences; about 20% were observed only once. The leading ten clones occupy more than 20% of the sample.

The chain couples TRBV5-1 to TRBJ1-1; the D gene is not confidently resolved. The sequencing input was blood. The sequence derives from a man in his late teens or twenties with Graves' hyperthyroidism. The bases are TGCGCCAGCAGCTTGGTGGGCAGTCCTGAAGCTTTCTTT. This codes for CASSLVGSPEAFF.